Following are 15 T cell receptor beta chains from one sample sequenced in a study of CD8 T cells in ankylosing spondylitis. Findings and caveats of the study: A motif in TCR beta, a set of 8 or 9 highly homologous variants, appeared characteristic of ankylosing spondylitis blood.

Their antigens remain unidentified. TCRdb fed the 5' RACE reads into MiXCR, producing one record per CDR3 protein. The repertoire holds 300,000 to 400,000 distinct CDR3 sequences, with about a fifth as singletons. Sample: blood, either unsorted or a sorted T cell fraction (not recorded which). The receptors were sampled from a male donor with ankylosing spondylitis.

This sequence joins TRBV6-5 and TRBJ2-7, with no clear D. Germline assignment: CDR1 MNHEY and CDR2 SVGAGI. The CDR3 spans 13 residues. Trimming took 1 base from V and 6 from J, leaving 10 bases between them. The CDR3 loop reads CASSYYSGREQYF. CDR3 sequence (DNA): TGTGCCAGCAGTTACTACTCAGGACGCGAGCAGTACTTC.

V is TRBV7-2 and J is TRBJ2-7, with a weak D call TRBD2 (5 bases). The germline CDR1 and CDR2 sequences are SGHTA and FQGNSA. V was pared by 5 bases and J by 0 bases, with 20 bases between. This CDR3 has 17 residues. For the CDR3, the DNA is TGTGCCAGCAGCACTGATGGCGGCGGGTCTTACTCCTACGAGCAGTACTTC. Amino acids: CASSTDGGGSYSYEQYF.

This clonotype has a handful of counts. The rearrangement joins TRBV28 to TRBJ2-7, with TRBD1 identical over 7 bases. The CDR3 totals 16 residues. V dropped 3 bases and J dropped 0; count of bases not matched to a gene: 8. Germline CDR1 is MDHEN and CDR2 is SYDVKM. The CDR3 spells CASSFERTGYSYEQYF. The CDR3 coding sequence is TGTGCCAGCAGTTTCGAAAGGACAGGTTACTCCTACGAGCAGTACTTC.

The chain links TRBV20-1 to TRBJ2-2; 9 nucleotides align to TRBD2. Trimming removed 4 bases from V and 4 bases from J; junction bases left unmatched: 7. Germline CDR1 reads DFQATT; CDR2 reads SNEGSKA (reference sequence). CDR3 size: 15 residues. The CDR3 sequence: CSATDSGRATGELFF. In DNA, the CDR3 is TGCAGTGCTACAGATAGCGGGAGAGCCACCGGGGAGCTGTTTTTT.

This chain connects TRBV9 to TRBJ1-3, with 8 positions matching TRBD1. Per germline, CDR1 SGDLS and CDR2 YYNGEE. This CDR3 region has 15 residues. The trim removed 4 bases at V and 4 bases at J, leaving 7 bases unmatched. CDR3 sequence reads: CASSSRQGIGNTIYF. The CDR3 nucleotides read TGTGCCAGCAGCTCAAGACAGGGGATCGGAAACACCATATATTTT.

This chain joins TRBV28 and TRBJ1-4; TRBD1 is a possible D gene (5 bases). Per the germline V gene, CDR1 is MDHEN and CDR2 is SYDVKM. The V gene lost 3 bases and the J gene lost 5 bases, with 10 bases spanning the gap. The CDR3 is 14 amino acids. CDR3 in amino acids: CASSFSGKNEKLFF. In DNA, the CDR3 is TGTGCCAGCAGTTTTTCAGGGAAAAATGAAAAACTGTTTTTT.

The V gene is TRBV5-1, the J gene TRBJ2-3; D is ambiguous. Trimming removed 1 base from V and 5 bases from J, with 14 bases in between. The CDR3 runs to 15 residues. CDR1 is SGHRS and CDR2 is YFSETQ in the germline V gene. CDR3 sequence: CASSLTPDGKDTQYF. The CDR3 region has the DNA TGCGCCAGCAGCTTGACCCCGGACGGAAAAGATACGCAGTATTTT.

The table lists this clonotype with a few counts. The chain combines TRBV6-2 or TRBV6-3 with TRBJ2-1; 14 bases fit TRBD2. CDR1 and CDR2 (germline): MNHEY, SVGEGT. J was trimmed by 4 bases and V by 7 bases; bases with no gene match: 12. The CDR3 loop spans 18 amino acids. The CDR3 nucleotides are TGTGCCAGCACCGGACTAGCGGGAGGCGTCCTGGGGTACAATGAGCAGTTCTTC. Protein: CASTGLAGGVLGYNEQFF.

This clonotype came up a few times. CDR3 region: CSVVGTDPYEQYF. For the CDR3, the DNA is TGCAGCGTTGTTGGGACGGACCCCTACGAGCAGTACTTC. The chain uses TRBV29-1 and TRBJ2-7; D is tentatively TRBD1 or TRBD2 (5 bases each). The CDR3 totals 13 residues. Germline loops: CDR1 SQVTM, CDR2 ANQGSEA. The germline V and J ends were trimmed by 4 bases and 2 bases, with 12 bases remaining between them.

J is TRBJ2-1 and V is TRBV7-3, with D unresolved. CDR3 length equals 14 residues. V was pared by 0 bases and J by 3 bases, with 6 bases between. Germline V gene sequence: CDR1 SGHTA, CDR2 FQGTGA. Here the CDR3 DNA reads TGTGCCAGCAGCTTAACCGGATTCTACAATGAGCAGTTCTTC. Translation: CASSLTGFYNEQFF.

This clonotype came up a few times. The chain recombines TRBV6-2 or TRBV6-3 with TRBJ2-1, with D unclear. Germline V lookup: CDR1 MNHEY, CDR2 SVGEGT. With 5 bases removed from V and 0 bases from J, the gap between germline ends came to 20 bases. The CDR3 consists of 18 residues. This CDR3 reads CASSLPSLTLGSYNEQFF. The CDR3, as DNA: TGTGCCAGCAGTCTTCCCAGCCTGACGTTAGGCTCCTACAATGAGCAGTTCTTC.

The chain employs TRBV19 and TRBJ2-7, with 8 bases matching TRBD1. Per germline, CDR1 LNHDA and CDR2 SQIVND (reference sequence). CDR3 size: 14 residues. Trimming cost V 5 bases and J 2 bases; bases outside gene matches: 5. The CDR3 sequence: CASSGDRPPYEQYF. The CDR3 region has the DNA TGTGCCAGTAGTGGGGACAGGCCGCCCTACGAGCAGTACTTC.

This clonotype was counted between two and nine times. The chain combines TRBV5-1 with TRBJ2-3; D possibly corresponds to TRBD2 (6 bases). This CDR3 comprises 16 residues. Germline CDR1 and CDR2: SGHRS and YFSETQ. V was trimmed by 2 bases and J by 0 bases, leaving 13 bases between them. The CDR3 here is CASSFSGAPSTDTQYF. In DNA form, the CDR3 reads TGCGCCAGCAGCTTTAGCGGAGCCCCGAGCACAGATACGCAGTATTTT.

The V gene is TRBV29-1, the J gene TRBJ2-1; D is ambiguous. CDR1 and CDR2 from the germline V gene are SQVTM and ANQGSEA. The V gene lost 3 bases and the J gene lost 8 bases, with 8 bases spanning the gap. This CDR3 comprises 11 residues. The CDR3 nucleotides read TGCAGCGTTGAGCCAACCCATGAGCAGTTCTTC. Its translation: CSVEPTHEQFF.

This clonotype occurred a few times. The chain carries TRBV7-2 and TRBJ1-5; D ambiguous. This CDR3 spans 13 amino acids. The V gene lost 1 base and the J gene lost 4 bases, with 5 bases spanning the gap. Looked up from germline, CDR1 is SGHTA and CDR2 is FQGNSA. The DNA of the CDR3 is TGTGCCAGCAGCTTAGTTGAGAATCAGCCCCAGCATTTT. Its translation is CASSLVENQPQHF.